These T cell receptor beta chains were read from a single sample in a study of shared T cell receptors in the human thymus. Profiling relied on immunoSEQ multiplex PCR, and the TCRdb table lists in-frame clones only, not all of them. Found here are roughly 68,000 clones, nearly 95% of them singletons; the top ten hold around 0.033%. Material for sequencing was thymocytes. These receptors were collected from a human donor. Each CDR3 is given without its conserved first and last residue. Each record gives: V gene, CDR3 protein.

>TRBV13
ASSLEFGTEAF
>TRBV5-4
ASSRMKGVVYTKETQY
>TRBV7-4
ASSLTGMRNTIY
>TRBV4-3
ASNADRSVSGNTIY
>TRBV4-1
ASSQNSQGAMGEKLF
>TRBV5-1
ASSLELLTDTQY
>TRBV2
ASMDGRNEKLF
>TRBV5-1
ASSHGDSLGLDYEQY
>TRBV5-6
ASSCATDPMGYNSPLH
>TRBV5-4
ASSSPTSGGYHGEQF
>TRBV5-1
ASSLSPPGGYGYT
>TRBV4-1
ASSPRPQTANQNTEAF
>TRBV2
ASFGPSSYEQY
>TRBV4-2
ASSQDLKTGFVRNWQETQY
>TRBV5-6
ASSLALLISGANVLT
>TRBV7-2
ASSLGGEGGNQPQH
>TRBV19
ASSPPRTSGGIPSYEQY
>TRBV5-1
ASSFVGWSSLQETQY
>TRBV7-2
ASSSNRAYEQY
>TRBV27
ASTPGNTEGRPNYNEQF
>TRBV25-1
ASSEYRQTDTEAF
>TRBV4-3
ASSQDRQGVPRNTGELF
>TRBV29-1
SACSLAPPNTGELF
>TRBV19
ASSYRQAEAF
>TRBV5-5
ASSLGPTSSNQPQH
>TRBV23-1
ASSHPGDRGQRSGNQPQH
>TRBV27
ASRLSSYNEQF
>TRBV12-5
ASGPHNLPTGSYNSPLH
>TRBV27
ASSPPVGSGGASLREQY
>TRBV6-5
ASSSGQGTTYNEQF
>TRBV2
ASSPEGKCYNSPLH
>TRBV14
ASSQLLTEPGYGYT
>TRBV14
ASSQVQSGGEQY
>TRBV6-1
ASSRQWVNQPQH
>TRBV4-3
ASSQGGSGGLRNIQY
>TRBV5-4
ASSKNRLNTEAF
>TRBV5-8
ASSRDRVEPQY
>TRBV15
ATSRDDRATDTQY
>TRBV6-1
AGKRGRNSPLH
>TRBV28
ASSLGGDGEKLF
>TRBV4-1
ASSPTGGLAIGGYT
>TRBV10-3
ATLGGASYEQY
>TRBV5-6
ASSLADRSPYTTNEKLF
>TRBV25-1
ASSELISSGGEQY
>TRBV7-9
ASSLDSSTDTQY
>TRBV5-5
ASSLAGRGRDYGYT
>TRBV5-4
ASSLSMGQKNEKLF
>TRBV19
ASSLYPPDSYNQPQH
>TRBV5-6
ASTQRRGGNYGYT
>TRBV5-5
ASSLGRTGEEDQPQH
>TRBV9
ASSVAGSSGNTIY